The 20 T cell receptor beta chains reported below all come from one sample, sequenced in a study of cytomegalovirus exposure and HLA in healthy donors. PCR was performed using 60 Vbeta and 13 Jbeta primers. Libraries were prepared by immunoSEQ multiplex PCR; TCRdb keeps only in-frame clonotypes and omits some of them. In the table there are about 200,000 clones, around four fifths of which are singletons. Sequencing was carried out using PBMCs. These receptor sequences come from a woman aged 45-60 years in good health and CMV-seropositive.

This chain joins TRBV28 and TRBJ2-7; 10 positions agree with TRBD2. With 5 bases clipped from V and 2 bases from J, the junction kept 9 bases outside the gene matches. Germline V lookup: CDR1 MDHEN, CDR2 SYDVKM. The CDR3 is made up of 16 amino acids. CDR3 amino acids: CASSISSGGSPYEQYF. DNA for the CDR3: TGTGCCAGCAGTATATCTAGCGGGGGCTCGCCCTACGAGCAGTACTTC.

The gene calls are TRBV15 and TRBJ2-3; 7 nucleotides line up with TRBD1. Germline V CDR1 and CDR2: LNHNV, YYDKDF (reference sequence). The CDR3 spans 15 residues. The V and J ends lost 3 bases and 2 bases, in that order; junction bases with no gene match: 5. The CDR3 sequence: CATSSGQESTDTQYF. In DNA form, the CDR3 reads TGTGCCACCAGCAGCGGACAGGAGTCCACAGATACGCAGTATTTT.

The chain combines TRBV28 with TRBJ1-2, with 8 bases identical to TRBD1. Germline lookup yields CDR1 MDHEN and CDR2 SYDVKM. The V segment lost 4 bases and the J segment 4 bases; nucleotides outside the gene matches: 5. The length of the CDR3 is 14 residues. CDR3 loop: CASSSSGGPYGYTF. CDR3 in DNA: TGTGCCAGCAGTTCATCAGGGGGCCCCTATGGCTACACCTTC.

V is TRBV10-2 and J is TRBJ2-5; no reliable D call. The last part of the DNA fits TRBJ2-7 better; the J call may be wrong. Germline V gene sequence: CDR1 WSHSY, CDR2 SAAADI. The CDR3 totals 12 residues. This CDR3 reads CASSDNSYEQYF. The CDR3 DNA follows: TGCGCCAGCAGTGACAACTCCTACGAGCAGTACTTC.

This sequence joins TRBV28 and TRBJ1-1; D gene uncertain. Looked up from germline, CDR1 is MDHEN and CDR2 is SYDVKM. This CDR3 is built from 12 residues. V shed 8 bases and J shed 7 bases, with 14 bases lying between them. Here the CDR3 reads CASSMLLGEAFF. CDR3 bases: TGTGCCAGCTCGATGCTTCTCGGTGAAGCTTTCTTT.

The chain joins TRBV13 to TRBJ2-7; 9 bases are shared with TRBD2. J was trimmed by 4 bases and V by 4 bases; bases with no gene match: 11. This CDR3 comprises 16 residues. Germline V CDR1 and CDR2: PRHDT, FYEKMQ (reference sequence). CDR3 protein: CASSSPETSGAYEQYF. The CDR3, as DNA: TGTGCCAGCAGCTCACCGGAGACTAGCGGCGCTTACGAGCAGTACTTC.

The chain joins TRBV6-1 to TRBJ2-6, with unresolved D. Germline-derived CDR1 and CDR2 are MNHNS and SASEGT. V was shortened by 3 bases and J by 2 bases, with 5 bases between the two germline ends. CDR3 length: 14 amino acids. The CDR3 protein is CASSDPAGANVLTF. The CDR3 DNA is TGTGCCAGCAGTGACCCAGCTGGGGCCAACGTCCTGACTTTC.

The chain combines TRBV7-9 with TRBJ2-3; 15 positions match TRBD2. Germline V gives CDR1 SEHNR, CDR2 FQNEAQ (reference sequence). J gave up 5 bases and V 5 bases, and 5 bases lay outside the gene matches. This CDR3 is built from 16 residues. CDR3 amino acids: CASSPGTSGRKDTQYF. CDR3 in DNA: TGTGCCAGCAGCCCGGGGACTAGCGGGAGGAAAGATACGCAGTATTTT.

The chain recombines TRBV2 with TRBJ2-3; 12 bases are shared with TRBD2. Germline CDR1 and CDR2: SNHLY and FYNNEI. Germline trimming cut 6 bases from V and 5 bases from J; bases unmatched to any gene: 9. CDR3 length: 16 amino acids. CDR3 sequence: CASRLRTSGVLDTQYF. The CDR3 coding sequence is TGTGCCAGCAGGTTGAGGACTAGCGGGGTGCTAGATACGCAGTATTTT.

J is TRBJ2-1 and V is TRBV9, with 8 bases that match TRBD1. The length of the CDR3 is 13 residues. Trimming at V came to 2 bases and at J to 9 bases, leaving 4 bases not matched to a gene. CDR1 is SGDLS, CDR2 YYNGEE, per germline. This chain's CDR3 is CASSVGQGGEQFF. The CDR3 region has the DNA TGTGCCAGCAGCGTCGGACAGGGCGGTGAGCAGTTCTTC.

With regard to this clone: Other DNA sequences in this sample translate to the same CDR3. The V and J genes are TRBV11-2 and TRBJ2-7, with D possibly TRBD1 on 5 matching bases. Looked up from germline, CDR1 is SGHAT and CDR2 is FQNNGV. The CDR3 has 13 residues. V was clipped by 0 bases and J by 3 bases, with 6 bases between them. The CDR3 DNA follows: TGTGCCAGCAGCTTAGATAGGGGCTACGAGCAGTACTTC. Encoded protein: CASSLDRGYEQYF. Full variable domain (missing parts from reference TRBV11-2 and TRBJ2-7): EAGVAQSPRYKIIEKRQSVAFWCNPISGHATLYWYQQILGQGPKLLIQFQNNGVVDDSQLPKDRFSAERLKGVDSTLKIQPAKLEDSAVYLCASSLDRGYEQYFGPGTRLTVT.

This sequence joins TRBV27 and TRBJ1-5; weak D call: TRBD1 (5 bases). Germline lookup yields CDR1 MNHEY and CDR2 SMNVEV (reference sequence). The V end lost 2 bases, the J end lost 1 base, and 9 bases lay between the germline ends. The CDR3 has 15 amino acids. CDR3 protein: CASSLVSGSNQPQHF. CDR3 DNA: TGTGCCAGCAGTTTAGTCTCAGGGAGCAATCAGCCCCAGCATTTT.

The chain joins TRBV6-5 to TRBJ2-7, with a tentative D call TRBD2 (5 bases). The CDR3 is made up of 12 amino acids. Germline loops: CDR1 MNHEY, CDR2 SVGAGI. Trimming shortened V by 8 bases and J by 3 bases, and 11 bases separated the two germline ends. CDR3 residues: CASSPGIYEQYF. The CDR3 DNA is TGTGCCAGCTCCCCGGGGATCTACGAGCAGTACTTC.

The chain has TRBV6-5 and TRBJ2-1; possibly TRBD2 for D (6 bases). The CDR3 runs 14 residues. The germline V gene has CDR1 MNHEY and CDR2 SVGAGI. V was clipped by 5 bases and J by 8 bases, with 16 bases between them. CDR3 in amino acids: CASSRGQKRDEQFF. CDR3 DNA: TGTGCCAGCAGTCGGGGCCAAAAGCGGGATGAGCAGTTCTTC.

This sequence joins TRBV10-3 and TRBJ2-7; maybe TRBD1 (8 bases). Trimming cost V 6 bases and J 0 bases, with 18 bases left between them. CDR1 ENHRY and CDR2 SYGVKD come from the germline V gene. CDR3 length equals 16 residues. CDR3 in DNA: TGTGCCATCAGCCCAACAGGGGGGGTTAGCTCCTACGAGCAGTACTTC. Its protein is CAISPTGGVSSYEQYF.

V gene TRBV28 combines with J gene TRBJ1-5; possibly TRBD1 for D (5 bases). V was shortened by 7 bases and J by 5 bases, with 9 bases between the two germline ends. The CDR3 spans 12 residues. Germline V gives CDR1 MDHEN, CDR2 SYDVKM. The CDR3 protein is CASTPGYQPQHF. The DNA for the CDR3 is TGTGCCAGCACTCCAGGGTATCAGCCCCAGCATTTT.

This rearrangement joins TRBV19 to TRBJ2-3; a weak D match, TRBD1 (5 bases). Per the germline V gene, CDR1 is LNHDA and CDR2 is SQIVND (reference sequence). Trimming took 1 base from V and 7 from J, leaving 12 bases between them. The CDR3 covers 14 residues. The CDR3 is CASSIGQTLYTQYF. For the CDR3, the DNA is TGTGCCAGTAGTATAGGACAGACACTCTATACGCAGTATTTT.

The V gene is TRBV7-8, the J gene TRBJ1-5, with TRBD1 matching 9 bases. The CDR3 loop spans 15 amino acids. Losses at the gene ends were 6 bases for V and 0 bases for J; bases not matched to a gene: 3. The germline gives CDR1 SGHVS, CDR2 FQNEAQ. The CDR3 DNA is TGTGCCAGCAGTTTGGACAGGGGTAGCAATCAGCCCCAGCATTTT. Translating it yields CASSLDRGSNQPQHF.

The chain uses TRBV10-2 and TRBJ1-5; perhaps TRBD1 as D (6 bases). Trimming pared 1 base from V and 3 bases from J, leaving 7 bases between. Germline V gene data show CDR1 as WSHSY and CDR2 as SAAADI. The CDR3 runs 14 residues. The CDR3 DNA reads TGCGCCAGCAGTGAGTACAGGGTCAATCAGCCCCAGCATTTT. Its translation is CASSEYRVNQPQHF.

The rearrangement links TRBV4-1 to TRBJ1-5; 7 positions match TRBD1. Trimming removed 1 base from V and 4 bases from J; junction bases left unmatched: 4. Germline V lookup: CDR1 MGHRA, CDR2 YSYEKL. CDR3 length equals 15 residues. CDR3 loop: CASSQGAGGNQPQHF. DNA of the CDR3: TGCGCCAGCAGCCAAGGGGCAGGGGGGAATCAGCCCCAGCATTTT.